Listed below are T cell receptor beta chains from one sample, sequenced in a study of identical twins. MiXCR, run by TCRdb on the 5' RACE reads, gives a single entry per CDR3 protein. The table shows more than 350,000 distinct CDR3 sequences, with 8.5% to 10% occurring only once. Sequencing was carried out using naive T cells sorted from blood. These receptors all stem from a woman aged 50 to 60 in good health. CDR3s include the opening cysteine and the closing phenylalanine or tryptophan. A D gene is named only where the DNA matches it firmly. The size field is filled for only some rows; it gives once, few, many or a size class.

cdr3_aa | cdr3_nt | j_call | v_call | d_call | clone_size
CASSLRRTSGRNEQFF | TGTGCCAGCAGCTTGAGGCGGACTAGCGGGAGAAATGAGCAGTTCTTC | TRBJ2-1 | TRBV5-4 | TRBD2 | NA
CTSGQSSGNTIYF | TGTACATCCGGCCAGAGCTCTGGAAACACCATATATTTT | TRBJ1-3 | TRBV12-3/TRBV12-4 | NA | NA
CASSVLKVYYNEQFF | TGTGCCAGCAGTGTCCTAAAGGTTTACTACAATGAGCAGTTCTTC | TRBJ2-1 | TRBV3-1 | NA | many
CASSFGTGTTDTQYF | TGCGCCAGCAGTTTTGGGACAGGAACTACAGATACGCAGTATTTT | TRBJ2-3 | TRBV5-1 | TRBD1 | few
CATSDLGSGLSTDTQYF | TGTGCCACCAGTGATTTGGGAAGCGGGCTTAGCACAGATACGCAGTATTTT | TRBJ2-3 | TRBV24-1 | NA | NA
CASSPDDIRETQYF | TGTGCCAGCAGCCCGGATGATATACGAGAGACCCAGTACTTC | TRBJ2-5 | TRBV7-9 | NA | few
CASSYSNNEQFF | TGTGCCAGCAGTTACTCGAACAATGAGCAGTTCTTC | TRBJ2-1 | TRBV6-2/TRBV6-3 | NA | few
CASSEGGLEETQYF | TGTGCCAGCAGTGAGGGGGGACTTGAAGAGACCCAGTACTTC | TRBJ2-5 | TRBV6-1 | NA | NA
CASSQGVGVGAKNIQYF | TGTGCCAGCAGCCAAGGCGTAGGCGTTGGAGCCAAAAACATTCAGTACTTC | TRBJ2-4 | TRBV4-2 | NA | NA
CASRTPGLYNEQFF | TGTGCCAGCAGGACACCGGGACTTTACAATGAGCAGTTCTTC | TRBJ2-1 | TRBV6-6 | NA | NA
CASSSGTSGRDGQFF | TGTGCCAGCAGCTCCGGGACTAGCGGGAGGGATGGGCAGTTCTTC | TRBJ2-1 | TRBV11-1 | TRBD2 | few
CATSDERSSSYNEQFF | TGTGCCACCAGTGATGAGCGTTCCAGCTCCTACAATGAGCAGTTCTTC | TRBJ2-1 | TRBV24-1 | NA | few
CASSFSLAVTEETQYF | TGTGCCAGCAGCTTTTCGCTAGCAGTTACGGAAGAGACCCAGTACTTC | TRBJ2-5 | TRBV7-2 | NA | many
CSVPRGTGDTQYF | TGCAGCGTTCCTCGCGGGACGGGAGATACGCAGTATTTT | TRBJ2-3 | TRBV29-1 | NA | many
CSVWLVKSTDTQYF | TGCAGCGTGTGGTTGGTAAAGAGCACAGATACGCAGTATTTT | TRBJ2-3 | TRBV29-1 | NA | few
CASSLGGGIPPYNEQFF | TGTGCCAGCAGCTTGGGTGGGGGGATCCCTCCTTACAATGAGCAGTTCTTC | TRBJ2-1 | TRBV5-6 | NA | few
CSATPSGSGSGELFF | TGCAGTGCTACCCCCTCAGGGTCTGGGTCCGGGGAGCTGTTTTTT | TRBJ2-2 | TRBV20-1 | NA | few
CASSSLQGIDEQFF | TGCGCCAGCAGCAGCCTCCAGGGTATCGATGAGCAGTTCTTC | TRBJ2-1 | TRBV5-1 | NA | NA
CASSLDGTDNEQFF | TGTGCCAGCAGCTTAGATGGGACAGACAATGAGCAGTTCTTC | TRBJ2-1 | TRBV11-3 | TRBD1 | many
CASSLKSRRGIGELFF | TGTGCCAGCAGCTTAAAGTCGCGGAGGGGTATCGGGGAGCTGTTTTTT | TRBJ2-2 | TRBV7-9 | NA | few
CSVLPTGENEQFF | TGCAGCGTTCTCCCTACGGGCGAGAATGAGCAGTTCTTC | TRBJ2-1 | TRBV29-1 | NA | NA
CASSSVRFPLSGNTIYF | TGTGCCAGCAGCTCGGTGCGATTTCCCCTCTCTGGAAACACCATATATTTT | TRBJ1-3 | TRBV11-2 | NA | few
CASSWDPNQPQHF | TGTGCCAGCAGCTGGGACCCCAATCAGCCCCAGCATTTT | TRBJ1-5 | TRBV11-2 | NA | many